This T cell receptor (beta chain) derives from a study of CD8+CD57+ T cells in acquired aplastic anemia. Study overall: DNA from sorted CD4+ and CD8+ cells averaged roughly 3.4 ug. Study findings and constraints: Patients did not significantly differ from controls in CD8+ Simpson's diversity.

An expansion of CD8+CD57+ cells by flow cytometry had been shown in patients chosen for sequencing. The length of the CDR3 is 13 residues. V was trimmed by 10 bases and J by 3 bases, leaving 14 bases between them. The V gene's germline CDR1 is SNHLY and CDR2 FYNNEI. Profiles of TCR beta VDJ and CDR3 were generated from a genomic DNA template. TCRdb independently ran MiXCR on the reads; one entry per CDR3 protein. Here the sample spans 270,000 or so distinct CDR3 sequences, roughly 80% being singletons. Points on this clonotype: As yet, its antigen is unknown. The CDR3 does not end in the conserved phenylalanine or tryptophan, so this is likely a read error.

Sequences were obtained from sorted CD4+, CD8+, or CD8+CD57+ T cells (not recorded which) from PBMCs. The receptor was isolated from a human donor with aplastic anemia. The genes are TRBV2 and TRBJ2-3; possibly TRBD1 or TRBD2 for D (6 bases each). This chain's CDR3 is CATGDGGTDTQYI. In DNA form, the CDR3 reads TGTGCCACAGGGGACGGGGGTACAGATACGCAGTATATT.